This is a list of T cell receptor beta chains from one sample in a study of blood T cell repertoires in COVID-19. Libraries were prepared by immunoSEQ multiplex PCR; TCRdb keeps only in-frame clonotypes and omits some of them. The table includes some 97,000 clones, about 77% detected once. Sequences were obtained from peripheral blood. These receptors originate from a man between 70 and 80 years old with active or convalescent COVID-19. Each CDR3 is given with its conserved first and last residue. The D gene is left open where the match is weak. Clone size is stated in some rows and not others, as once, few, many or a class when expanded.

v_gene	j_gene	d_gene	abundance	CDR3aa	CDR3nt
TRBV4-1	TRBJ2-1	-	-	CASSPWGRTEQFF	TGCGCCAGCAGCCCCTGGGGCAGGACCGAGCAGTTCTTC
TRBV9	TRBJ2-2	-	few	CASSVINTGELFF	TGTGCCAGCAGCGTAATAAACACCGGGGAGCTGTTTTTT
TRBV6-5	TRBJ1-1	TRBD1	-	CASSCGGQGNTEAFF	TGTGCCAGCAGTTGCGGGGGACAGGGGAACACTGAAGCTTTCTTT
TRBV3-1/TRBV3-2	TRBJ2-2	-	-	CASSQVRENTGELFF	TGTGCCAGCAGCCAAGTGAGAGAGAACACCGGGGAGCTGTTTTTT
TRBV7-2	TRBJ1-2	TRBD1	-	CASSEDRGNYGYTF	TGTGCCAGCAGCGAGGACAGGGGCAACTATGGCTACACCTTC
TRBV6-2/TRBV6-3	TRBJ2-2	-	-	CASSYARLGSTGTGELFF	TGTGCCAGCAGTTACGCTCGCCTCGGGAGTACCGGCACCGGGGAGCTGTTTTTT
TRBV4-1	TRBJ1-5	-	-	CASSQAGVRQPQHF	TGCGCCAGCAGCCAAGCAGGGGTCCGTCAGCCCCAGCATTTT
TRBV19	TRBJ1-5	TRBD1	-	CASSSETGYQPQHF	TGTGCCAGTAGTTCCGAGACAGGGTATCAGCCCCAGCATTTT
TRBV3-1/TRBV3-2	TRBJ2-5	-	-	CASSQAWAIQETQYF	TGTGCCAGCAGCCAAGCGTGGGCGATACAAGAGACCCAGTACTTC
TRBV7-3	TRBJ2-3	TRBD2	once	CASSSPVGTSGRTDTQYF	TGTGCCAGCAGCTCCCCAGTGGGAACTAGCGGGCGCACAGATACGCAGTATTTT
TRBV5-1	TRBJ1-5	TRBD1	-	CASSLGTGVGSNQPQHF	TGCGCCAGCAGCTTGGGGACAGGGGTGGGCAGCAATCAGCCCCAGCATTTT
TRBV5-6	TRBJ2-7	-	-	CASYPVSNSYEQYF	TGTGCCAGCTACCCGGTGTCCAACTCCTACGAGCAGTACTTC
TRBV5-1	TRBJ1-4	TRBD1	-	CASSSGQGFEKLFF	TGCGCCAGCAGTTCGGGACAGGGGTTTGAAAAACTGTTTTTT
TRBV19	TRBJ2-7	TRBD2	-	CASSPGTTSYEQYF	TGTGCCAGTAGTCCCGGGACTACCTCCTACGAGCAGTACTTC
TRBV3-1/TRBV3-2	TRBJ1-5	TRBD1	-	CASSQTGGGQPQHF	TGTGCCAGCAGCCAGACAGGGGGCGGACAGCCCCAGCATTTT
TRBV5-1	TRBJ2-7	TRBD1	-	CASSSTGGPSEQYF	TGCGCCAGCAGCTCAACAGGGGGCCCATCCGAGCAGTACTTC
TRBV15	TRBJ2-1	TRBD2	-	CATSTGLAGVDNEQFF	TGTGCCACCAGCACGGGACTAGCGGGAGTGGACAATGAGCAGTTCTTC
TRBV3-1/TRBV3-2	TRBJ2-7	TRBD1	-	CASSQEQGSDYEQYF	TGTGCCAGCAGCCAAGAACAGGGGTCGGACTACGAGCAGTACTTC
TRBV10-3	TRBJ1-2	-	-	CAISESSQSYGYTF	TGTGCCATCAGTGAAAGTTCACAGAGCTATGGCTACACCTTC
TRBV20-1	TRBJ2-2	TRBD2	-	CSASRVAGYGELFF	TGCAGTGCTAGTAGAGTAGCGGGGTACGGGGAGCTGTTTTTT
TRBV7-9	TRBJ2-7	-	-	CASSSWRDSSYEQYF	TGTGCCAGCAGCTCCTGGAGGGACAGCTCCTACGAGCAGTACTTC
TRBV3-1/TRBV3-2	TRBJ2-3	TRBD1	once	CASSQRRTGGRDTQYF	TGTGCCAGCAGCCAAAGGAGAACAGGGGGCAGAGATACGCAGTATTTT
TRBV4-1	TRBJ1-2	-	-	CASSQSGAQNYGYTF	TGCGCCAGCAGCCAATCAGGGGCACAAAACTATGGCTACACCTTC
TRBV19	TRBJ2-1	-	-	CARSNEQFF	TGTGCCAGGAGCAATGAGCAGTTCTTC
TRBV28	TRBJ1-1	-	-	CASYPHGPGDTEAFF	TGTGCCAGCTACCCTCACGGGCCCGGGGACACTGAAGCTTTCTTT
TRBV21-1	TRBJ1-5	-	-	CASSSDRGRIQPQHF	TGTGCCAGCAGCTCGGACAGGGGGCGCATTCAGCCCCAGCATTTT
TRBV10-3	TRBJ1-5	-	-	CAISESTGSDGPQHF	TGTGCCATCAGTGAGTCAACAGGGTCCGACGGGCCCCAGCATTTT
TRBV4-2	TRBJ2-7	TRBD2	-	CASSQDGRGGSYEQYF	TGTGCCAGCAGCCAAGATGGGCGGGGGGGCTCCTACGAGCAGTACTTC
TRBV5-5	TRBJ2-1	-	-	CASRLSQENEQFF	TGTGCCAGCAGGCTCTCCCAAGAGAATGAGCAGTTCTTC